This is a list of T cell receptor beta chains from one sample in a study of blood T cell repertoires in COVID-19. The assay was immunoSEQ multiplex PCR, and TCRdb's table has in-frame clones only and misses some. The sample lists about 50,000 clones, 75% to 85% seen once, with 16% in the top ten. Sequences were obtained from peripheral blood. These receptors were collected from a man aged 35 to 55 with acute or convalescent COVID-19. Each CDR3 is given without its conserved first and last residue. Fields, in order: V gene, J gene, CDR3 protein.

v_gene: TRBV6-5
j_gene: TRBJ1-1
CDR3aa: ASSIKGQGAEAF

v_gene: TRBV24-1
j_gene: TRBJ2-3
CDR3aa: ATSAYQEQGITDTQY

v_gene: TRBV5-1
j_gene: TRBJ1-2
CDR3aa: ASSPPGTGIYGYT

v_gene: TRBV5-1
j_gene: TRBJ2-5
CDR3aa: ASSLGTEQTQY

v_gene: TRBV5-1
j_gene: TRBJ1-1
CDR3aa: ASSLALGLMNTEAF

v_gene: TRBV7-2
j_gene: TRBJ1-2
CDR3aa: ASSPERGRYT

v_gene: TRBV5-5
j_gene: TRBJ1-2
CDR3aa: ASSLQGGGYT

v_gene: TRBV3-1/TRBV3-2
j_gene: TRBJ2-7
CDR3aa: ASSQAGLATDSYEQY

v_gene: TRBV3-1/TRBV3-2
j_gene: TRBJ1-3
CDR3aa: ASRLRGNTIY

v_gene: TRBV18
j_gene: TRBJ2-1
CDR3aa: ASSPPGTENEQF

v_gene: TRBV7-9
j_gene: TRBJ2-1
CDR3aa: ASSSTSGGTYNEQF

v_gene: TRBV27
j_gene: TRBJ2-2
CDR3aa: ASSPNRGRTGELF

v_gene: TRBV4-1
j_gene: TRBJ1-5
CDR3aa: ASSGSGNNQPQH

v_gene: TRBV19
j_gene: TRBJ1-6
CDR3aa: ASSIQSASPLH

v_gene: TRBV6-5
j_gene: TRBJ2-7
CDR3aa: ASRAGLTSYEQY

v_gene: TRBV2
j_gene: TRBJ1-5
CDR3aa: ASRDRGLQPQH

v_gene: TRBV7-9
j_gene: TRBJ1-1
CDR3aa: ASSSRGQGVAKGAEAF

v_gene: TRBV10-1
j_gene: TRBJ2-5
CDR3aa: ASSAGGIWGEETQY

v_gene: TRBV6-1
j_gene: TRBJ1-4
CDR3aa: ASSERVDYPRKLF

v_gene: TRBV7-2
j_gene: TRBJ2-2
CDR3aa: ASSRTPGTGELF

v_gene: TRBV6-5
j_gene: TRBJ2-2
CDR3aa: ASSYSETGNTGELF

v_gene: TRBV19
j_gene: TRBJ1-6
CDR3aa: ASSNRGLSPLH

v_gene: TRBV5-6
j_gene: TRBJ1-2
CDR3aa: ASSSLGQGKGGYT

v_gene: TRBV5-6
j_gene: TRBJ2-2
CDR3aa: ASSLVSPTGELF